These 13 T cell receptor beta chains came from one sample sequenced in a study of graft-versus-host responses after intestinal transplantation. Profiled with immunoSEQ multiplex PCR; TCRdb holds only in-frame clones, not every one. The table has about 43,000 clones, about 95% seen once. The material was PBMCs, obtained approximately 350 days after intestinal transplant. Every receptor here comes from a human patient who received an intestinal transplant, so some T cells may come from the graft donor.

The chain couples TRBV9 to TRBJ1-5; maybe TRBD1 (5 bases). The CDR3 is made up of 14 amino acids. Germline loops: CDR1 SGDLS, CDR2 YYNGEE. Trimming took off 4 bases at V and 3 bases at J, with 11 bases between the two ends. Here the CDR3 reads CASSPGGTNQPQHF. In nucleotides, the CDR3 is TGTGCCAGCAGCCCCGGGGGAACCAATCAGCCCCAGCATTTT.

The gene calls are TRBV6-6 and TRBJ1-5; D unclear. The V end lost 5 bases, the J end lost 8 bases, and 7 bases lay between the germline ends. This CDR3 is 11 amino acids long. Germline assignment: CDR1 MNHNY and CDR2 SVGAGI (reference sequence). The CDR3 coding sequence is TGTGCCAGCAGTATACCCGAGCCCCAGCATTTT. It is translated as CASSIPEPQHF.

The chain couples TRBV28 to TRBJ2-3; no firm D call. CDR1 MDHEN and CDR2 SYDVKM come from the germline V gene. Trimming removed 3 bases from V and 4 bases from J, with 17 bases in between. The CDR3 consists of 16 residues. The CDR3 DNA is TGTGCCAGCAGTTTGAAGAGGCCTGAAATCTCAGATACGCAGTATTTT. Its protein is CASSLKRPEISDTQYF.

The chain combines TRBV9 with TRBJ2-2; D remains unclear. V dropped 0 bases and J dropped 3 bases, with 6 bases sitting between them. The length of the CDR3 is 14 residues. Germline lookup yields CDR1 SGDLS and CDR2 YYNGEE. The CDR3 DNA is TGTGCCAGCAGCGTAGGACCCGACACCGGGGAGCTGTTTTTT. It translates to CASSVGPDTGELFF.

The CDR3 DNA reads as TGTGCCAGCAGCTTCGGGACGGGGAACACTGAAGCTTTCTTT. It is translated as CASSFGTGNTEAFF. This chain links TRBV7-9 with TRBJ1-1, with D perhaps matching TRBD1 (5 bases). CDR1 SEHNR and CDR2 FQNEAQ come from the germline V gene (reference sequence). The CDR3 has 14 residues. V was trimmed by 3 bases and J by 1 base, leaving 9 bases between them.

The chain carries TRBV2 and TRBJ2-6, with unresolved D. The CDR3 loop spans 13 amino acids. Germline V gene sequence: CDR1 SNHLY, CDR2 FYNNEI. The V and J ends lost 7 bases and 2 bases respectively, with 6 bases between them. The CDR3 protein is CASISAGANVLTF. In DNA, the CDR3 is TGTGCCAGCATATCCGCTGGGGCCAACGTCCTGACTTTC.

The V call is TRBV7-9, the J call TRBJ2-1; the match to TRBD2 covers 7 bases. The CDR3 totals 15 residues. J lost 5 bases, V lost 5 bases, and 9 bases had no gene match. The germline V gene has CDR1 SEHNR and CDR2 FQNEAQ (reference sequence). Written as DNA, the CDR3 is TGTGCCAGCAGCCTAATCCCGGGACTAAACAATGAGCAGTTCTTC. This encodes CASSLIPGLNNEQFF.

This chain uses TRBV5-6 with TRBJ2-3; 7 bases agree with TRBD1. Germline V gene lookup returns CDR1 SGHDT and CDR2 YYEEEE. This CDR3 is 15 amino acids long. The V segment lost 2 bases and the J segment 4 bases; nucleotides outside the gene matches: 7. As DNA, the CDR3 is TGTGCCAGCAGCTTCGAGGGGGCAGGGGCAGATACGCAGTATTTT. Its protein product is CASSFEGAGADTQYF.

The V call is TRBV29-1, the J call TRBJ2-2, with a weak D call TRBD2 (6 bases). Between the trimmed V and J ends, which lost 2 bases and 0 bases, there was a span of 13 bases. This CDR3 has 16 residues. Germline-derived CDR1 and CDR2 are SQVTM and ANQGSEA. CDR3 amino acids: CSVEPLTSSNTGELFF. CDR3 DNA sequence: TGCAGCGTTGAACCCCTGACTAGTTCGAACACCGGGGAGCTGTTTTTT.

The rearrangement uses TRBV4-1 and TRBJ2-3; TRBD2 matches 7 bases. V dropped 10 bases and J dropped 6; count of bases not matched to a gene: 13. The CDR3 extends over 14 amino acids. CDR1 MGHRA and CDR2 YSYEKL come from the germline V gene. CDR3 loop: CANARGRVHDTQYF. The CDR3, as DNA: TGCGCCAATGCTCGAGGGAGGGTACACGATACGCAGTATTTT.

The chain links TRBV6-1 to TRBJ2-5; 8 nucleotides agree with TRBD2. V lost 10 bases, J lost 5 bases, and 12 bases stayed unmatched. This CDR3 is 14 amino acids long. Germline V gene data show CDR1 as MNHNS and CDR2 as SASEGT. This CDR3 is CATQNSGVWETQYF. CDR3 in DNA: TGTGCCACGCAAAATAGCGGGGTGTGGGAGACCCAGTACTTC.

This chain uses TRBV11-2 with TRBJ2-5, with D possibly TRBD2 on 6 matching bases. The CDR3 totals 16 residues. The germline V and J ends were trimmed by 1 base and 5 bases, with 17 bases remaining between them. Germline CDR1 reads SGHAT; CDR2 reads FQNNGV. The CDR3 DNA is TGTGCCAGCAGCTTAGGTATCAGCGGGTACTCGGAGACCCAGTACTTC. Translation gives CASSLGISGYSETQYF.

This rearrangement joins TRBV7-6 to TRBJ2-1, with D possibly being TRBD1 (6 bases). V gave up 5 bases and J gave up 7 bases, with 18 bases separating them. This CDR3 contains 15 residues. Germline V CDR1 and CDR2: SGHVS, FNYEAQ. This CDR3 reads CASSTRDNMGNEQFF. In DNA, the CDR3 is TGTGCCAGCAGCACCCGGGACAACATGGGGAATGAGCAGTTCTTC.